This TCR beta chain was recorded in a study of blood T cell repertoires in COVID-19. Across the study: Spain, Italy and the United States supplied samples that represented acute and convalescent COVID-19. PBMCs, B-cell-depleted T cells, or T cells provided the cDNA or gDNA that made up the material.

In the authors' methods: Quantification of nucleated cells was approximated via reference gene primer amplification. The repertoire was sequenced with immunoSEQ multiplex PCR; TCRdb's copy has only in-frame clones and lacks some. The V and J calls and the clone size are those of that table, but D and trimming were determined from the DNA. The sample contains some 190,000 clones, 75% to 85% of which appear only once. CDR3 length: 15 amino acids. Trimming stripped 1 base from V and 5 bases from J, with 14 bases between. Per the germline V gene, CDR1 is MNHEY and CDR2 is SVGAGI. The receptor comes from a man aged 55 to 70 with acute or convalescent COVID-19. V is TRBV6-5 and J is TRBJ1-2; D is possibly TRBD1 (6 bases). The sequencing input was peripheral blood. The CDR3 DNA reads as TGTGCCAGCAGTTACTTTCCAGGGGACGAATATGGCTACACCTTC. Its translation: CASSYFPGDEYGYTF.